Detailed here is one T cell receptor beta chain. No antigen is known for it. The PCR was carried out with 60 Vbeta primers and 13 Jbeta primers. Generated by immunoSEQ multiplex PCR, the TCRdb table keeps only in-frame clones and is missing some. The sample shows approximately 90,000 clones, roughly 79% of them seen only once. This sample was taken from a study of cytomegalovirus exposure and HLA in healthy donors. Regarding the study as a whole: Diagnosis of cytomegalovirus status made by the classifier reportedly showed high specificity and sensitivity.

This CDR3 has 13 residues. Germline CDR1 is SGHAT and CDR2 is FQNNGV. V lost 10 bases and J lost 4, with 16 bases in between. This chain connects TRBV11-2 to TRBJ1-2; D perhaps matches TRBD1 (5 bases). This TCR was sampled from a male donor in good health and CMV-seronegative. Sequences were obtained from PBMCs. The CDR3 loop reads CATRERGTYGYTF. CDR3 nucleotides: TGTGCCACTCGTGAAAGGGGTACCTATGGCTACACCTTC.